This T cell receptor beta chain came from a study of blood T cell repertoires in COVID-19. In the study overall: Specimens from acute and convalescent COVID-19 originated in the United States, Italy and Spain. Sources were T cells, B-cell-depleted T cells, or PBMCs; the material itself was cDNA or gDNA.

Study processing details: For nucleated cells, counts were estimated from reference gene primer amplification. The table came from immunoSEQ multiplex PCR; TCRdb's copy has only in-frame clones and leaves some out. V, J and clone size derive from that table, while D and trimming were established from the DNA sequence. The data show about 170,000 clones, around nine tenths seen once. While infection was still active, Seattle patients were enrolled and then followed longitudinally. This clone appeared once. The sample contains more than one DNA sequence encoding this CDR3. Germline CDR1 is ENHRY and CDR2 is SYGVKD. With 4 bases removed from V and 8 bases from J, the gap between germline ends came to 11 bases. The CDR3 has 13 amino acids.

The TCR originated in a man aged 60-69 years with COVID-19, enrolled during active disease. The sample taken for sequencing was peripheral blood. This sequence joins TRBV10-3 and TRBJ1-4; tentative D call: TRBD1 (5 bases). For the CDR3, the DNA is TGTGCCATCAGTGGGCCGGGGGGAGAAAAACTGTTTTTT. This sequence encodes CAISGPGGEKLFF.